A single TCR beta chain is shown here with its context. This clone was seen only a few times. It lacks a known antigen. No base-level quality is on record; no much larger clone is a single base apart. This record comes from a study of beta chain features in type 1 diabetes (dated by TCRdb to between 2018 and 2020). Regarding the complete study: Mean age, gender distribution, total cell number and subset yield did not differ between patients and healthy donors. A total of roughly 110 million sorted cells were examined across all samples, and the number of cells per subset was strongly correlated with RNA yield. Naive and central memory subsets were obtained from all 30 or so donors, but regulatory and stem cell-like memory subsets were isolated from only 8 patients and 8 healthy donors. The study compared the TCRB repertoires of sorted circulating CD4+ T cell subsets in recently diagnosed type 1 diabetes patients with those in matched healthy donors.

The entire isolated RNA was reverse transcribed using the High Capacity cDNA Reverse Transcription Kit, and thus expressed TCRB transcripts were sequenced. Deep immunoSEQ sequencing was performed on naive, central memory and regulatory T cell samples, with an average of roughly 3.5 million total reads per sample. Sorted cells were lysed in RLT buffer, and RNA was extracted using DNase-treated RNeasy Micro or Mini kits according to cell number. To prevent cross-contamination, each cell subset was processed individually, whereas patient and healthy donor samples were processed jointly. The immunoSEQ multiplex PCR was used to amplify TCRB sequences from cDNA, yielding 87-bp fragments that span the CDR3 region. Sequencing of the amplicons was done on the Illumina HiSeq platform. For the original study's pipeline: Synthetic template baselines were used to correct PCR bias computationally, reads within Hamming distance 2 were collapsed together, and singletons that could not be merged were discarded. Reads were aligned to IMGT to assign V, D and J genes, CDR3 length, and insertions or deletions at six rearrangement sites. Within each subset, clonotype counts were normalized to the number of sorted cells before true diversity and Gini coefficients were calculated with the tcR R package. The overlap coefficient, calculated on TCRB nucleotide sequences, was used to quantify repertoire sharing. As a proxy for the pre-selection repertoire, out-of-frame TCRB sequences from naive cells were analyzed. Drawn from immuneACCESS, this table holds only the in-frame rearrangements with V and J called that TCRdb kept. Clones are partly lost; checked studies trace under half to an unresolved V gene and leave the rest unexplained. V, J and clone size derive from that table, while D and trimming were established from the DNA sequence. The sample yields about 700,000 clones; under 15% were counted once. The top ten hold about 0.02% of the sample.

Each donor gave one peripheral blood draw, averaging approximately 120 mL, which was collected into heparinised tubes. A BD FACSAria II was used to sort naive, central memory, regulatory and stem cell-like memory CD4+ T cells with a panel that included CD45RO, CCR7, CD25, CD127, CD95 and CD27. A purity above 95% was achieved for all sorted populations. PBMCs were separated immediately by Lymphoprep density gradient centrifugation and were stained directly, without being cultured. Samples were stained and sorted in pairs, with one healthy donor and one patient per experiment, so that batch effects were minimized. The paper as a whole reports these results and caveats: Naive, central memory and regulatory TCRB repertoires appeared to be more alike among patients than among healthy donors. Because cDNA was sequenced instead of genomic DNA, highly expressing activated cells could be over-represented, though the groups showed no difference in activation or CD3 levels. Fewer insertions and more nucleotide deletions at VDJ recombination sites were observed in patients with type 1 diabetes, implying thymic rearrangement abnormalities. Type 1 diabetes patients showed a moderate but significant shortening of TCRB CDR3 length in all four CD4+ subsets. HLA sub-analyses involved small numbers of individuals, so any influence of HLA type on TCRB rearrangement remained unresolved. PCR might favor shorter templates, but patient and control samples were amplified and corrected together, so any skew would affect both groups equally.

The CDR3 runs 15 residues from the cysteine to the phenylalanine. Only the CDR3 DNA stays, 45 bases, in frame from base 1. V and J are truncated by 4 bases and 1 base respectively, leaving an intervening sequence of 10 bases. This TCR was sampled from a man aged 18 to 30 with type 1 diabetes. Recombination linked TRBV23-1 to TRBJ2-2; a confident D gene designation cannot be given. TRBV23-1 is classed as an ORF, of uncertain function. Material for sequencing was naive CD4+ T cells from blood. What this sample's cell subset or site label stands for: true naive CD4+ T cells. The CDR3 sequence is CASSPNMGNTGELFF. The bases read TGCGCCAGCAGTCCCAACATGGGGAACACCGGGGAGCTGTTTTTT.